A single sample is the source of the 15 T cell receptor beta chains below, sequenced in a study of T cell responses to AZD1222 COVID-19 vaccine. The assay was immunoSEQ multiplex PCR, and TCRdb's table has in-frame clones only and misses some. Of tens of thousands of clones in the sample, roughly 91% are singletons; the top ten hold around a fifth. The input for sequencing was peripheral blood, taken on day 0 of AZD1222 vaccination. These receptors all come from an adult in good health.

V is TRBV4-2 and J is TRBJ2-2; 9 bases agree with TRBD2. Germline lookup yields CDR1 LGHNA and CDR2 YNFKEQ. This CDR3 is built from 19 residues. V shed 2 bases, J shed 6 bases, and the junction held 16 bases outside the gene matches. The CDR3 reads CASSQPTRAAGGFAGELFF. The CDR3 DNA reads TGTGCCAGCAGCCAACCGACCCGGGCAGCGGGGGGTTTCGCCGGGGAGCTGTTTTTT.

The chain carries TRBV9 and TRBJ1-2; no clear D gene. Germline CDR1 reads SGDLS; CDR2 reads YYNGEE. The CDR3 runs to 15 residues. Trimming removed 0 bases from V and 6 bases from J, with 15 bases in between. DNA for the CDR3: TGTGCCAGCAGCGTAGTCGACACATCTATCGATGGCTACACCTTC. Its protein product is CASSVVDTSIDGYTF.

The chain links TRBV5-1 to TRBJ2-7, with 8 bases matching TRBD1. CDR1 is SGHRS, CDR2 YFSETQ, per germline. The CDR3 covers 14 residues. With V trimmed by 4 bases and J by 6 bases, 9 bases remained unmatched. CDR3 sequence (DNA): TGCGCCAGCAGCACCTTCGGACAGGGCAGCGAGCAGTACTTC. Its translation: CASSTFGQGSEQYF.

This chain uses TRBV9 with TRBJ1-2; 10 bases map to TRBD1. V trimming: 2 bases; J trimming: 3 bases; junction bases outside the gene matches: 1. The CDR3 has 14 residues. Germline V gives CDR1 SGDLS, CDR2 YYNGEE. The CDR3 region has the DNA TGTGCCAGCAGCGTGGGACAGGGGCACTATGGCTACACCTTC. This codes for CASSVGQGHYGYTF.

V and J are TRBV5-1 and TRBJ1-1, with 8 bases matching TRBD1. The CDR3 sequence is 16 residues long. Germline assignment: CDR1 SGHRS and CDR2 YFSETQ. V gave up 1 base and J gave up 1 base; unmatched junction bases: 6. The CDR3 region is CASSLIGQGSNTEAFF. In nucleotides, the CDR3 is TGCGCCAGCAGCTTGATTGGACAGGGTTCGAACACTGAAGCTTTCTTT.

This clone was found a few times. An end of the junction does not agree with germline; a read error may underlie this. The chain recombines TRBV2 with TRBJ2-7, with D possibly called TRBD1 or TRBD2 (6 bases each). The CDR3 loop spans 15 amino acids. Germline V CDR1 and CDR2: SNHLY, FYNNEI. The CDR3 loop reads CASSEGGGSYDLQYF. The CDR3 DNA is TGTGCCAGCAGCGAAGGGGGAGGTTCCTACGATTTGCAGTACTTC.

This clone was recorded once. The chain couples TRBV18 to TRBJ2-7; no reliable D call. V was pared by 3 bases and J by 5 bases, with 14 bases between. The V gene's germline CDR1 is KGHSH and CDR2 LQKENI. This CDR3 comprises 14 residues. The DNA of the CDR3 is TGTGCCAGCTCACCCCCTTTGACGGCAAACGAGCAGTACTTC. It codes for CASSPPLTANEQYF.

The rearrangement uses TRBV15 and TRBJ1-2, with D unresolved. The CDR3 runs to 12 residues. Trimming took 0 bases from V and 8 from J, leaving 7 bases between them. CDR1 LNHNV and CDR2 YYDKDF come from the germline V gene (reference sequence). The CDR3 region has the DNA TGTGCCACCAGCAGAGATGGAAGGGGCTACACCTTC. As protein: CATSRDGRGYTF.

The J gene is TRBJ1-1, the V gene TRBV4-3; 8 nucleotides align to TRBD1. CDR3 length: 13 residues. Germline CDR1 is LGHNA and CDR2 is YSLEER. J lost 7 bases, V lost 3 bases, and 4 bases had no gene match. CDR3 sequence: CASSQPGTGEAFF. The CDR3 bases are TGCGCCAGCAGCCAGCCCGGGACAGGTGAAGCTTTCTTT.

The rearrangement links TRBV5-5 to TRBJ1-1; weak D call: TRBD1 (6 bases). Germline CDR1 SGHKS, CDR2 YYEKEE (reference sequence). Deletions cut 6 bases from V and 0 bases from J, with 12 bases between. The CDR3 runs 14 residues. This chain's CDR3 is CASIVDSLNTEAFF. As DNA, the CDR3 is TGTGCCAGCATCGTGGACAGTCTGAACACTGAAGCTTTCTTT.

The CDR3 DNA reads as TGTGCCAGCACTTGGGCAGCCTCCAGTGGGGAGCAGTACTTC. Translated: CASTWAASSGEQYF. The chain combines TRBV25-1 with TRBJ2-7, with no clear D. Germline loops: CDR1 MGHDK, CDR2 SYGVNS. The CDR3 is made up of 14 amino acids. Trimming removed 7 bases from V and 7 bases from J, with 20 bases in between.

CDR3 in amino acids: CASSAPGQGDYGYTF. The CDR3 DNA follows: TGTGCCAGTAGTGCCCCGGGACAGGGTGACTATGGCTACACCTTC. The V gene is TRBV19, the J gene TRBJ1-2, with 9 bases fitting TRBD1. Germline V CDR1 and CDR2: LNHDA, SQIVND (reference sequence). This CDR3 has 15 amino acids. The V gene end was trimmed by 5 bases and the J gene end by 3 bases; junction bases not matched to a gene: 7.

CDR3: CASSFGRPPLHF. The CDR3 DNA is TGTGCCAGCAGCTTTGGACGGCCGCCCCTCCACTTT. The rearrangement uses TRBV12-3 or TRBV12-4 and TRBJ1-6; D is unresolved. V was pared by 6 bases and J by 13 bases, with 13 bases between. This CDR3 is 12 amino acids long.

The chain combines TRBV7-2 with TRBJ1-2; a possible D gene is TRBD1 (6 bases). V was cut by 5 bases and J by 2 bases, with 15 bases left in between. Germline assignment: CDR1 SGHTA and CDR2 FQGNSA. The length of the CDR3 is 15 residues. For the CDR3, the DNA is TGTGCCAGCAGCAGGAGGACAGAGACCAACTATGGCTACACCTTC. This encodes CASSRRTETNYGYTF.

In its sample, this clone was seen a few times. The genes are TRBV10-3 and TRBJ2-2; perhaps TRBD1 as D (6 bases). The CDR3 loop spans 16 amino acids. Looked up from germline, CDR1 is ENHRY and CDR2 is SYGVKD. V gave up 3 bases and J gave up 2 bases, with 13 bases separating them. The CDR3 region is CAISEPWGPNTGELFF. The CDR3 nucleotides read TGTGCCATCAGTGAACCCTGGGGGCCAAACACCGGGGAGCTGTTTTTT.